This TCR beta chain originates from a study of blood T cell repertoires in COVID-19. Using immunoSEQ multiplex PCR, the repertoire was profiled, and TCRdb retains in-frame clones only, with some absent. The table has over 85,000 clones, over 85% seen once. V was clipped by 3 bases and J by 0 bases; unmatched bases: 10. Germline loops: CDR1 SGHAT, CDR2 FQNNGV. CDR3 length: 18 amino acids. The chain combines TRBV11-2 with TRBJ1-4; 7 nucleotides line up with TRBD1. Specimen: peripheral blood. The receptor was derived from a woman aged 50 to 60 with COVID-19, enrolled during active disease. CDR3 sequence: CASSFRPHGTATNEKLFF. The CDR3 nucleotides read TGTGCCAGCAGCTTCAGACCTCACGGGACAGCAACTAATGAAAAACTGTTTTTT.